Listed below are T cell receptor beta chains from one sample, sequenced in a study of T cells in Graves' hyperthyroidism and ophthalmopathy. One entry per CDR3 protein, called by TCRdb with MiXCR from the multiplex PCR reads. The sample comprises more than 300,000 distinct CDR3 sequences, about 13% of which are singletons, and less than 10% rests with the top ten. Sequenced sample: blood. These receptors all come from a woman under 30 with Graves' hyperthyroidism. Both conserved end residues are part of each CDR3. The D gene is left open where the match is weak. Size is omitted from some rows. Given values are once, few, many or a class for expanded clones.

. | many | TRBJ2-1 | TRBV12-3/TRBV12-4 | TGTGCCAGCAGCAGGGGTGGGTATGAGCAGTTCTTC | CASSRGGYEQFF
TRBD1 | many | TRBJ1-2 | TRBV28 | TGTGCCAGCGACAGGGGGCGAGACTATGGCTACACCTTC | CASDRGRDYGYTF
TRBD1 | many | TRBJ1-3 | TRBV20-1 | TGCAGTGCTAGAGCCTCGGGACAGGTCTCTGGAAACACCATATATTTT | CSARASGQVSGNTIYF
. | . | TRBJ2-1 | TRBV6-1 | TGTGCCAGCACCCCATGGAGGGACAGCCTCTACAATGAGCAGTTCTTC | CASTPWRDSLYNEQFF
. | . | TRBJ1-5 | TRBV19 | TGTGCCAGTAACGAGGACAGAAGCAATCAGCCCCAGCATTTT | CASNEDRSNQPQHF
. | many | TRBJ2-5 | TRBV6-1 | TGTGCCAGCAGTGTCAGCTCCGGGGGACAAGAGACCCAGTACTTC | CASSVSSGGQETQYF
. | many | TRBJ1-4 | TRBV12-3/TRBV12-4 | TGTGCCAGCAGTTTAGGAGACACCTATAATGAAAAACTGTTTTTT | CASSLGDTYNEKLFF
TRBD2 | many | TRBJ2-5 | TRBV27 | TGTGCCAGCAGTCTGACTAGCGGGTTCCAAGAGACCCAGTACTTC | CASSLTSGFQETQYF
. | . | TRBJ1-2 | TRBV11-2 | TGTGCCAGCAGCTTCCCTACTCAGGCTGGCTCTAGTTGGGACTATGGCTACACCTTC | CASSFPTQAGSSWDYGYTF
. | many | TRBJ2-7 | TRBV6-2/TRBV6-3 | TGTGCCAGCAGTTACTCGGGGCACGAGCAGTACTTC | CASSYSGHEQYF
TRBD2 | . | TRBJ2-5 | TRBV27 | TGTGCCAGCAGTTTGCGGGGGTTAGCGGGGGAGACCCAGTACTTC | CASSLRGLAGETQYF
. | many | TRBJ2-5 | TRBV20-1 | TGCAGTGCTAGGGCCCTCTTCTACGGGAGTAAGGAGACCCAGTACTTC | CSARALFYGSKETQYF
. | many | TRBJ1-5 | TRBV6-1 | TGTGCCAGCAGTGATCCCCCCACTGGCAATCAGCCCCAGCATTTT | CASSDPPTGNQPQHF
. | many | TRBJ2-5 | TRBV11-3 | TGTGCCAGCAGCCTTAAAGCAAGCGAAGAGACCCAGTACTTC | CASSLKASEETQYF
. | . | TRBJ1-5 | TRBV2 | TGTGCCAGCAGTGAACCAGCCACCCCCGGGGGAGTGTTGATTCAGCCCCAGCATTTT | CASSEPATPGGVLIQPQHF
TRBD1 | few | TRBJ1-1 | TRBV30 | TGTGCCTGGAGTGTGACAGGGGGCGGGCAGGTAGAAGCTTTCTTT | CAWSVTGGGQVEAFF
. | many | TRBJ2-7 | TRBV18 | TGTGCCAGCTCACCACCGGGCCAGAATGGGCAGTACTTC | CASSPPGQNGQYF
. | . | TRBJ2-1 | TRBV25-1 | TGTGCCAGCAGCTGGGGGGGGCGATTCTCCTCGCAGTTCTTC | CASSWGGRFSSQFF
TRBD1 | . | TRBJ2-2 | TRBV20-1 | TGCAATGCTAGAAGGGGGCAGAACACCGGGGAGCTGTTTTTT | CNARRGQNTGELFF
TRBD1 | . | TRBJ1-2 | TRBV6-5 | TGTGCCAGCAGTTTCACAGGGGGCGCACGACCCTACTATGGCTACACCTTC | CASSFTGGARPYYGYTF
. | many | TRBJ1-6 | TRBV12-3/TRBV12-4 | TGTGCCAGCAGTCCCTCTCGGGCAGGGCCCTATAATTCACCCCTCCACTTT | CASSPSRAGPYNSPLHF
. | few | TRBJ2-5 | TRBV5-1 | TGCGCCAGCAGCTTGGAATCGCGGGGCGAGACCCAGTACTTC | CASSLESRGETQYF
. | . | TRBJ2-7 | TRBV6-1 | TGTGCCAGCAGCTCGAGAAAGACCCAGGGCGGGCAGTTGCCTTACGAGCAGCACTTC | CASSSRKTQGGQLPYEQHF
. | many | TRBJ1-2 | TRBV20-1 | TGCAGTGCTAGGTGGGGCAGCTCTAACTATGGCTACACCTTC | CSARWGSSNYGYTF
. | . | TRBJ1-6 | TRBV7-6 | TGTGCGAAACTGAGGAATTCACCCCTCTACTTT | CAKLRNSPLYF
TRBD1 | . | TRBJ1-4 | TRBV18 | TGTGCCAGCTCACCGCAACAGGGGAGAACTAATGAAAAACTGTTTTTT | CASSPQQGRTNEKLFF
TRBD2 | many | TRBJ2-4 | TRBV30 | TGTGCCTGGACGCTGCTCGGGGAGGGGGCCAAAAACATTCAGTACTTC | CAWTLLGEGAKNIQYF
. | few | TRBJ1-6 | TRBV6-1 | TGTGCCAGCAGTGAAGCTTCGCCAATTTGGTCCCGATCACCCCTCCACTTT | CASSEASPIWSRSPLHF
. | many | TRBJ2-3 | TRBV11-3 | TGTGCCAGCAGCCCCGGGGACGGAGGCACAGATACGCAGTATTTT | CASSPGDGGTDTQYF
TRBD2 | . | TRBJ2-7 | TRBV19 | TGTGCCAGTAGTGACGAAGCGGGACGAACTTACGAGCAGTACTTC | CASSDEAGRTYEQYF
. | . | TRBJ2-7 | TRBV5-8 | TGTGCCAGCAGCTTGGCAGGGGTCCGCTCCTACGAGCAGTACTTC | CASSLAGVRSYEQYF
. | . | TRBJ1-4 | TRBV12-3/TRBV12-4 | TGTGCCAGCAGGGAGGGGGCAACTAATGAAAAACTGTTTTTT | CASREGATNEKLFF
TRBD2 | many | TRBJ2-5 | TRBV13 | TGTGCCAGCAGCCTGTCCGGGACTAGCGGGAGGTACCAAGAGACCCAGTACTTC | CASSLSGTSGRYQETQYF
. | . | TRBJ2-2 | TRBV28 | TGTGCCACCAACTCACCGGGGACCGGGGAGCTGTTTTTT | CATNSPGTGELFF
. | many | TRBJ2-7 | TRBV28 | TGTGCCAGCAGCCAAAAGAAGGGGCCTCACCTCCACTACGAGCAGTACTTC | CASSQKKGPHLHYEQYF